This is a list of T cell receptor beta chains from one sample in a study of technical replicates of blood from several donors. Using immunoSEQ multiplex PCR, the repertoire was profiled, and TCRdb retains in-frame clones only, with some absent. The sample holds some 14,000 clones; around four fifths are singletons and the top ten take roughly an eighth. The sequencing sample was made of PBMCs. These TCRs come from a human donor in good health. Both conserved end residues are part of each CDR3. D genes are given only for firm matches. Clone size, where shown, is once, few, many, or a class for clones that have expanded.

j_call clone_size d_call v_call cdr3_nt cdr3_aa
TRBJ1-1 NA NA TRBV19 TGTGCCAGTAGTATAGATCAGGGCTGGAACGCTGAAGCTTTCTTT CASSIDQGWNAEAFF
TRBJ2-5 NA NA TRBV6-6 TGTGCCAGCAGTTACCTAGGACGAGGGGGAGAGACCCAGTACTTC CASSYLGRGGETQYF
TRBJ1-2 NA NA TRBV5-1 TGCGCCAGCAGCCCCCTCGGGGGTGACAACTATGGCTACACCTTC CASSPLGGDNYGYTF
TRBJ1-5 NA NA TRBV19 TGTGCCAGTGGGGAAGGACTCCGTCAGCCCCAGCATTTT CASGEGLRQPQHF
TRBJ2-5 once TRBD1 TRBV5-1 TGCGCCAGCAGCTTGGCGGTCAGGGGGGAGACCCAGTACTTC CASSLAVRGETQYF
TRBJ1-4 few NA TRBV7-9 TGTGCCAGCAGTCTAAGGACTGGTGCTGAAAAACTGTTTTTT CASSLRTGAEKLFF
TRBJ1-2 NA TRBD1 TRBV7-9 TGTGCCAGCAGCTTCCCAGGGGGCTATGGCTACACCTTC CASSFPGGYGYTF
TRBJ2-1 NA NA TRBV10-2 TGCGCCAGCACCGCCCAGGAGGGAGCCCACTACAATGAGCAGTTCTTC CASTAQEGAHYNEQFF
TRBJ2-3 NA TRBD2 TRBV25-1 TGTGCCAGCAGGGAACTAGCGGAAGGCACAGATACGCAGTATTTT CASRELAEGTDTQYF
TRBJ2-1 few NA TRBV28 TGTGCCAGCAGTTCCGTAGCGTTCTCCTACAATGAGCAGTTCTTC CASSSVAFSYNEQFF
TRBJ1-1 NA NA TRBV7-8 TGTGCCAGCAGCTTAAGCACAGCAAACACTGAAGCTTTCTTT CASSLSTANTEAFF
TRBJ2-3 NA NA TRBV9 TGTGCCAGCAGCCCAATGTCAGATCCGCAGTATTTT CASSPMSDPQYF
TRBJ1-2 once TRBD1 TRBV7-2 TGTGCCAGCAGCTTAGCCGACAGGGGGCATTATGGCTACACCTTC CASSLADRGHYGYTF
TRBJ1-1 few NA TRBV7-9 TGTGCCAGCAGCCCCCTAGTCACTGAAGCTTTCTTT CASSPLVTEAFF
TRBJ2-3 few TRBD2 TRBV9 TGTGCCAGCAGCGTAGCACGACTAGCGGGAGGCAGCACAGATACGCAGTATTTT CASSVARLAGGSTDTQYF
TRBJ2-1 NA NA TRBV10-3 TGTGCCATCAGTGACTCACTAGCCGGCCTATATGGGGAGCAGTTCTTC CAISDSLAGLYGEQFF
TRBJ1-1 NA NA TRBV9 TGTGCCAGCAGCCCGAGGGGGGGGAGCACTGAAGCTTTCTTT CASSPRGGSTEAFF
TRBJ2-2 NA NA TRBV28 TGTGCCAGCAGTCTTGCGGGTACCGGGGAGCTGTTTTTT CASSLAGTGELFF
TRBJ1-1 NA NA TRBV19 TGTGCCAGTAGTCCCACGGACAGTTGGAACACTGAAGCTTTCTTT CASSPTDSWNTEAFF
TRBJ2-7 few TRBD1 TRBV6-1 TGTGCCAGCAGCGAGGGGACAGGGGTCCAGTACGAGCAGTACTTC CASSEGTGVQYEQYF
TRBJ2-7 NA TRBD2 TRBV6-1 TGTGCCAGCAGTGAACTAGCTAGCGGGAGGAGTTACGAGCAGTACTTC CASSELASGRSYEQYF
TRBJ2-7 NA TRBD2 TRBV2 TGTGCCACCTCGGGGGGGGAGAGCTCCTACGAGCAGTACTTC CATSGGESSYEQYF
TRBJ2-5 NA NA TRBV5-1 TGCGCCAGCAGCTGGACGAGGGTCGTTGAGACCCAGTACTTC CASSWTRVVETQYF
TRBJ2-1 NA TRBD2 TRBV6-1 TGTGCCAGCGCTAGCGGGACAACCTACAATGAGCAGTTCTTC CASASGTTYNEQFF
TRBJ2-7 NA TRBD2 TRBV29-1 TGCAGCGGCAGCGGGACGTCGGGCGAGCAGTACTTC CSGSGTSGEQYF
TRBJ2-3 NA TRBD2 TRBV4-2 TGTGCCAGCAGCCAAGATATGCTAGCGGGATCTCGCACAGATACGCAGTATTTT CASSQDMLAGSRTDTQYF
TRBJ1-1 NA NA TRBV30 TGTGCCTGGACCGGATGGGGGGGGAACACTGAAGCTTTCTTT CAWTGWGGNTEAFF
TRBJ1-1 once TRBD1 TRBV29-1 TGCAGCGTTTCAGTCGGGACAGCCAGTCTAGACACTGAAGCTTTCTTT CSVSVGTASLDTEAFF
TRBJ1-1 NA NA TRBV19 TGTGCCAGTAGTATAGCGGGTGTGACTGAAGCTTTCTTT CASSIAGVTEAFF
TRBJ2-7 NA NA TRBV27 TGTGCCAGCACCCTAGGAGGGAGTATGAGGGAGCAGTACTTC CASTLGGSMREQYF
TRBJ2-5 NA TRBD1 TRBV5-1 TGCGCCAGCAGCTTCACGGGACAGCTCCCTCAAGAGACCCAGTACTTC CASSFTGQLPQETQYF
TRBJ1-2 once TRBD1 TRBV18 TGTGCCAGCTCAGGACAGGCTAACTATGGCTACACCTTC CASSGQANYGYTF
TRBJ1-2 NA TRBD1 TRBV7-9 TGTGCCAGCAGCTCCGAGACAGGGCCCCGCGCCTATGGCTACACCTTC CASSSETGPRAYGYTF
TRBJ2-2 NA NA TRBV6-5 TGTGCCAGCAGTTCTAACTGGGACACCAACACCGGGGAGCTGTTTTTT CASSSNWDTNTGELFF
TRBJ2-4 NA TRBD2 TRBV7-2 TGTGCCAGCAGCTCCTTAGCGGGAGCCCCGGACATTCAGTACTTC CASSSLAGAPDIQYF
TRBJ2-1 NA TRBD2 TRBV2 TGTGCCAGCAGTGAATCGCGGGAGCGTCTGGACAATGAGCAGTTCTTC CASSESRERLDNEQFF
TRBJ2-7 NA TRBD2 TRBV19 TGTGCCAGTAGTATTAGTAGCGGGACGCCCTACGAGCAGTACTTC CASSISSGTPYEQYF
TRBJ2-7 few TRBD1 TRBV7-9 TGTGCCACCTCGACAGGGGGCGGCGCGCAGCAGTACTTC CATSTGGGAQQYF
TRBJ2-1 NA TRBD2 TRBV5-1 TGCGCCAGCAGCGGCCTCACTAGCGGGAGGTCTTACAGTGAGCAGTTCTTC CASSGLTSGRSYSEQFF
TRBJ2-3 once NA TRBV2 TGTGCCAGCGGAGTGCCAGCGCAGGATACGCAGTATTTT CASGVPAQDTQYF
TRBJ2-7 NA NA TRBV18 TGTGCCAGCTCACTTCCGACTGCTAGGGAGCAGTACTTC CASSLPTAREQYF
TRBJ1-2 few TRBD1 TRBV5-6 TGTGCCAGCAGCTTTGGACAGGGGGATGGCTACACCTTC CASSFGQGDGYTF
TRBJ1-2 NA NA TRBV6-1 TGTGCCAGCAGTGGGGGGGCAGGGCGGGAGTATGGCTACACCTTC CASSGGAGREYGYTF
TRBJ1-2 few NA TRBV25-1 TGTGCCAGCAGTGAACGCGAGGTACGTTCTGGCTACACCTTC CASSEREVRSGYTF
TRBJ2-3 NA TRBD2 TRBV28 TGTGCCAGCAGTTTTAGCGGGCCAACGGCAGATACGCAGTATTTT CASSFSGPTADTQYF
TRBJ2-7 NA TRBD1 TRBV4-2 TGTGCCAGCAGCCTTCAGACAGGGGGGACCTACGAGCAGTACTTC CASSLQTGGTYEQYF
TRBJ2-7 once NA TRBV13 TGTGCCAGCAGCTTAGCCGCAGTCTCCTACGAGCAGTACTTC CASSLAAVSYEQYF
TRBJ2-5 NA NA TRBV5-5 TGTGCCAGCAGCTTCGACTACCAAGAGGAGACCCAGTACTTC CASSFDYQEETQYF
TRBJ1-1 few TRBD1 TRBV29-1 TGCAGCGCTCTCAGAGGACAGGACGACACTGAAGCTTTCTTT CSALRGQDDTEAFF
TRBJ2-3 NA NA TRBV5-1 TGCGCCAGCAGCTTGGGCGCGGGAGATACGCAGTATTTT CASSLGAGDTQYF
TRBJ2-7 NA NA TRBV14 TGTGCCAGCAGCCAAGAATGGGGGGTCGACACCCCCTACGAGCAGTACTTC CASSQEWGVDTPYEQYF